The clone carrying this TCR beta chain was seen a handful of times. Its antigen remains unidentified. Preparing the TCRbeta library involved the use of unique molecular identifiers. Via MiXCR, TCRdb re-called the PCR reads, giving one row per CDR3 protein. The top ten clones hold under 40% of a sample with about 110,000 distinct CDR3 sequences, approximately 10% of them seen once. This entry comes from a study of T-cell reconstitution after alpha-beta-depleted transplantation in children. General study findings and limits: One year post-transplant, T-cell counts and diversity were largely derived from T cells produced anew. Some patients showed high day-60 TCRbeta diversity, which derived from surviving recipient T cells and thymic progenitors. About two months after transplant, alpha-beta T cells reportedly came from several hundred expanded graft clones.

Trimming left V 10 bases short and J 8 bases short, with 18 bases between. The CDR3 length is 13 residues. CDR1 is MNHEY, CDR2 SMNVEV, per germline (reference sequence). This chain joins TRBV27 and TRBJ2-1; TRBD2 might be the D (5 bases). The source is a boy younger than 10 with acute lymphoblastic leukemia, due to receive a stem cell transplant. The source material was PBMCs, sampled before TCRalphabeta/CD19-depleted stem cell transplant. The CDR3, as DNA: TGTGCCACCCTAGACTCCGGCGGGTATGAGCAGTTCTTC. Translating gives CATLDSGGYEQFF.